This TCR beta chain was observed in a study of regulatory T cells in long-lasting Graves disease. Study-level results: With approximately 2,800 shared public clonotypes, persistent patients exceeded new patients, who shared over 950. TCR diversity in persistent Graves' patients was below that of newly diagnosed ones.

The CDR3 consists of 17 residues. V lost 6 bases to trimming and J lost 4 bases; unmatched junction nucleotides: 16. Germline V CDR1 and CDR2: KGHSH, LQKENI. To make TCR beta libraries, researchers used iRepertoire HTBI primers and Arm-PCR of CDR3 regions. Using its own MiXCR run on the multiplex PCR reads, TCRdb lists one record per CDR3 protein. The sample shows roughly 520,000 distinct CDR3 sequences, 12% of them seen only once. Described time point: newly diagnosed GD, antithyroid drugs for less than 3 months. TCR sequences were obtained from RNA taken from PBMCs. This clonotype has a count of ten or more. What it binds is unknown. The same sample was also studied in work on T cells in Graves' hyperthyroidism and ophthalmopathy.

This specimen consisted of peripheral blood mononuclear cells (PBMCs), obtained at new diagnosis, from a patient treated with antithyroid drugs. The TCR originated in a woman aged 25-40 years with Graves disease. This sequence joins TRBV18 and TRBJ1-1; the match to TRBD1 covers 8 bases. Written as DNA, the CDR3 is TGTGCCAGCTCTCTTTCGGACAGGGCGAGGCGTGGCACTGAAGCTTTCTTT. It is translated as CASSLSDRARRGTEAFF. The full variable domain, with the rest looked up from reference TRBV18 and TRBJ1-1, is NAGVMQNPRHLVRRRGQEARLRCSPMKGHSHVYWYRQLPEEGLKFMVYLQKENIIDESGMPKERFSAEFPKEGPSILRIQQVVRGDSAAYFCASSLSDRARRGTEAFFGQGTRLTVV.